The T cell receptor beta chain described here comes from a study of naive and memory T cell subsets. Cells stained for CD3, CD4, CD8, CD45RA, CD27 and viability were sorted into four CD45RA/CD27 subsets. Concerning this clonotype: Antigen unknown.

Study-wide results and limits: Over 95% of naive TCR sequences appeared only once after error correction, unlike memory subsets.

Both TRBC1 and TRBC2 were covered by a beta constant-region primer of two equimolar oligonucleotides. TCRdb itself ran the UMI-ligation and nested PCR reads through MiXCR, one entry per CDR3 protein. The sample lists roughly 140,000 distinct CDR3 sequences, more than 15% occurring once. Germline CDR1 and CDR2: MNHEY and SVGAGI. With 3 bases removed from V and 0 bases from J, the gap between germline ends came to 9 bases. The CDR3 covers 15 residues. The TCR originated in a human donor in good health. The gene calls are TRBV6-5 and TRBJ1-3, with D tentatively TRBD1 (6 bases). The specimen sequenced was naive CD4+ T cells from blood. The CDR3 spells CASSYKGGSGNTIYF. The CDR3 DNA follows: TGTGCCAGCAGTTATAAGGGGGGCTCTGGAAACACCATATATTTT.